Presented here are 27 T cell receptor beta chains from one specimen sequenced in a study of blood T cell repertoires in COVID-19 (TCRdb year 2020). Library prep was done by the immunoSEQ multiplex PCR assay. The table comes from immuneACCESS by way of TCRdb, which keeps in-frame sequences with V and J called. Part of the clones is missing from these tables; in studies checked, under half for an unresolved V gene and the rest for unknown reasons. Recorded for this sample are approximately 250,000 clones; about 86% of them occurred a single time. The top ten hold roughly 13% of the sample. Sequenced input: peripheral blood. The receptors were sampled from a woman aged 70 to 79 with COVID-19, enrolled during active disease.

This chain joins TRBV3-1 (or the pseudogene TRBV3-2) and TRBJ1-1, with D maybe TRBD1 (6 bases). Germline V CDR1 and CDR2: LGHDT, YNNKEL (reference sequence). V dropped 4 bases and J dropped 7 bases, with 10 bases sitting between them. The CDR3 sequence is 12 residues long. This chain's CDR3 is CASSLGAGEAFF. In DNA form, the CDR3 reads TGTGCCAGCAGCCTGGGGGCTGGTGAAGCTTTCTTT.

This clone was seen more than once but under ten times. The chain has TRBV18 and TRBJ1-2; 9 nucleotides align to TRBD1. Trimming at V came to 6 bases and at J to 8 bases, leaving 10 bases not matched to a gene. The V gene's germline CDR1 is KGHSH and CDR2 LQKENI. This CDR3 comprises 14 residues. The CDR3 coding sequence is TGTGCCAGCTCGTCCGGGACAGGGTTTTGGGGCTACACCTTC. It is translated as CASSSGTGFWGYTF.

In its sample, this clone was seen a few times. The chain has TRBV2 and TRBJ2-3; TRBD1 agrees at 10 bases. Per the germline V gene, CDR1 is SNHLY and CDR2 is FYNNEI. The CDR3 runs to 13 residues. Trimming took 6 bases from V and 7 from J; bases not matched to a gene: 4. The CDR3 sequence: CASRGTGDYTQYF. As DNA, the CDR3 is TGTGCCAGCAGGGGGACAGGGGATTATACGCAGTATTTT.

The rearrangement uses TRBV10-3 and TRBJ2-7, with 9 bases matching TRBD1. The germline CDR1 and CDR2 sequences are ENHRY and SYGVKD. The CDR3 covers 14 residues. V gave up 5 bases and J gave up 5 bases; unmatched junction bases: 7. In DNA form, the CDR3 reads TGTGCCATCAGTAAAAGGACAGGGGAGGACGAGCAGTACTTC. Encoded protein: CAISKRTGEDEQYF.

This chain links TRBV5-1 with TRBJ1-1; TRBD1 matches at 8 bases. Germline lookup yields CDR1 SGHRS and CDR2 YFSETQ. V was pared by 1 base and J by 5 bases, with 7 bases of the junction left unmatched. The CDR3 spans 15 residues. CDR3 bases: TGCGCCAGCAGCTTGTCGGACAGGGTAGGGACTGAAGCTTTCTTT. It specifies CASSLSDRVGTEAFF.

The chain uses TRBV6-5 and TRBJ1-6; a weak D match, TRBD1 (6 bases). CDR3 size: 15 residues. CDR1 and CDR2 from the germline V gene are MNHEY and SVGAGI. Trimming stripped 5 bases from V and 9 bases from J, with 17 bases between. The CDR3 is CASSPPTGSGSPLHF. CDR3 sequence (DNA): TGTGCCAGCAGTCCCCCCACAGGGTCCGGTTCACCCCTCCACTTT.

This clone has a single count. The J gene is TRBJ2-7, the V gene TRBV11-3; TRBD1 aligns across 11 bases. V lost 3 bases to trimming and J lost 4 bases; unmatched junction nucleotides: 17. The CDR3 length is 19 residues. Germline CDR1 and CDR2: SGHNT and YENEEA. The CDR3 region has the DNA TGTGCCAGCAGCTTCGTCCTAGTACCCGGGACAGGGGGACATTACGAGCAGTACTTC. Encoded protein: CASSFVLVPGTGGHYEQYF.

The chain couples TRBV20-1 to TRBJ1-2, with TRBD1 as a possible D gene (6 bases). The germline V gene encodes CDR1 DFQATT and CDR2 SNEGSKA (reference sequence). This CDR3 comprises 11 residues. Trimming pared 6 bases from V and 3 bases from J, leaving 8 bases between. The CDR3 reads CSASGDYGYTF. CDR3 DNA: TGCAGTGCGTCAGGGGACTATGGCTACACCTTC.

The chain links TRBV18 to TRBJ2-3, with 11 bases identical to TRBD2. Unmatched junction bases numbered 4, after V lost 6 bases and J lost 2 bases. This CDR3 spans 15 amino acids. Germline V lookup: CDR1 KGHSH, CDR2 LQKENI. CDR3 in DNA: TGTGCCAGCTCCACGACTAGCGGGGTCACAGATACGCAGTATTTT. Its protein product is CASSTTSGVTDTQYF.

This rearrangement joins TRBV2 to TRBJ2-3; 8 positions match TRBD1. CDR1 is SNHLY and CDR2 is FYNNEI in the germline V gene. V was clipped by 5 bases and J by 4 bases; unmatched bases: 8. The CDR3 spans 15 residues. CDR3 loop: CASSLLGQGADTQYF. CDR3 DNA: TGTGCCAGCAGTCTCCTAGGACAGGGAGCAGATACGCAGTATTTT.

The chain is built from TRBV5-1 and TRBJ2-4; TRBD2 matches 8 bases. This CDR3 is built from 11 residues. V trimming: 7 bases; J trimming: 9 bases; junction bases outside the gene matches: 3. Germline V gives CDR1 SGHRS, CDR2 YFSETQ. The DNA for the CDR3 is TGCGCCAGCTCGGGGGGGACCATTCAGTACTTC. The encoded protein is CASSGGTIQYF.

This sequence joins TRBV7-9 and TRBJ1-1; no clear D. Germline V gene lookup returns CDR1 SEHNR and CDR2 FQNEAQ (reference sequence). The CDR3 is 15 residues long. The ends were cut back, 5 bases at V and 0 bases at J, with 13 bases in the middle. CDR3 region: CASSPVIAMNTEAFF. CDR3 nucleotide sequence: TGTGCCAGCAGCCCGGTGATAGCCATGAACACTGAAGCTTTCTTT.

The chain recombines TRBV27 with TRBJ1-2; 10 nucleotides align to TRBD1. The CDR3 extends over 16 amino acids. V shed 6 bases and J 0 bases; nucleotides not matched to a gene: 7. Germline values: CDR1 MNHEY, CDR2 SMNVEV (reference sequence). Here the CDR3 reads CASRGVGQGPNYGYTF. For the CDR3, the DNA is TGTGCCAGCAGGGGGGTGGGACAGGGGCCTAACTATGGCTACACCTTC.

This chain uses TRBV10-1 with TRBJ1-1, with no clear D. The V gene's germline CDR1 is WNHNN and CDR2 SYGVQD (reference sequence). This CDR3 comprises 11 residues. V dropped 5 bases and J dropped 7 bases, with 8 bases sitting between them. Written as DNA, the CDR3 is TGCGCCAGCAGTTCTGCCTATGAAGCTTTCTTT. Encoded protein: CASSSAYEAFF.

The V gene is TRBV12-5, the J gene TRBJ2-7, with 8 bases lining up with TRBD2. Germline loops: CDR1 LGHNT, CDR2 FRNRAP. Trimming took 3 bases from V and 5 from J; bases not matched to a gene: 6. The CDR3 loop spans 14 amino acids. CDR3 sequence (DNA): TGTGCTAGTGGTTTAACGGGGGGGGTGCACGAGCAGTACTTC. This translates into CASGLTGGVHEQYF.

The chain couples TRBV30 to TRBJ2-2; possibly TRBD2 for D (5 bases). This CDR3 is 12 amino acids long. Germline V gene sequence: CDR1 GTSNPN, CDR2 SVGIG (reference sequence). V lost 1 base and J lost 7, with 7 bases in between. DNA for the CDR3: TGTGCCTGGAGTGGAGAGGGCGGGGAGCTGTTTTTT. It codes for CAWSGEGGELFF.

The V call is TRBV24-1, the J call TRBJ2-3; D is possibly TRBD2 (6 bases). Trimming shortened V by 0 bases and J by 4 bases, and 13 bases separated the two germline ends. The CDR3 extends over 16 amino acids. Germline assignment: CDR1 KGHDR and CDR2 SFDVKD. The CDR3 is CATSDLRGEVPDTQYF. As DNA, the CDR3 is TGTGCCACCAGTGATTTGCGTGGGGAGGTCCCAGATACGCAGTATTTT.

CDR3 sequence: CASSREGGMNTEAFF. The CDR3 DNA sequence: TGTGCCAGCAGTAGGGAGGGGGGTATGAACACTGAAGCTTTCTTT. The chain has TRBV5-4 and TRBJ1-1; possible D gene TRBD1, 6 bases. CDR1 and CDR2 (germline): SGHNT, YYREEE (reference sequence). The CDR3 covers 15 residues. Trimming left V 5 bases short and J 0 bases short, with 14 bases between. The full variable domain, with the rest looked up from reference TRBV5-4 and TRBJ1-1, is ETGVTQSPTHLIKTRGQQVTLRCSSQSGHNTVSWYQQALGQGPQFIFQYYREEENGRGNFPPRFSGLQFPNYSSELNVNALELDDSALYLCASSREGGMNTEAFFGQGTRLTVV.

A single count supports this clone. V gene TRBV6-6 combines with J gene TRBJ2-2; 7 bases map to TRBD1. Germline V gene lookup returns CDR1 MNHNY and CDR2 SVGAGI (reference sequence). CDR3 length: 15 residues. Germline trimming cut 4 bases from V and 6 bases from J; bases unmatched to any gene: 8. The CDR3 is CASSSPGQPPGELFF. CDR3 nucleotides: TGTGCCAGCAGTTCTCCGGGACAGCCCCCCGGGGAGCTGTTTTTT.

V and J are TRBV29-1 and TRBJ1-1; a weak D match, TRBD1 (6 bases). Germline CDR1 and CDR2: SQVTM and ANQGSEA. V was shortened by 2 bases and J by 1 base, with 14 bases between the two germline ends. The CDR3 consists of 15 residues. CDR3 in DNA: TGCAGCGTTGAAAGGGGGACTAATACGAACACTGAAGCTTTCTTT. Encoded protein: CSVERGTNTNTEAFF.

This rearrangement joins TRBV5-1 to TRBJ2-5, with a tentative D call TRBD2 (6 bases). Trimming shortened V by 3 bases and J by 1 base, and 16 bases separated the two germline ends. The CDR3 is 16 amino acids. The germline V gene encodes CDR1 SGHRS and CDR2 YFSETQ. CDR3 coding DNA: TGCGCCAGCAGCTCGGCCCCCGCCGGGAGCCAAGAGACCCAGTACTTC. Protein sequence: CASSSAPAGSQETQYF.

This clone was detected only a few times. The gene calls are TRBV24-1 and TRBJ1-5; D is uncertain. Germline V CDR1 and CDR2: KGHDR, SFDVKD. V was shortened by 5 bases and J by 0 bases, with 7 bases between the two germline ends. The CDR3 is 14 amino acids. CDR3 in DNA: TGTGCCACCAGTGGGCCTTATAGCAATCAGCCCCAGCATTTT. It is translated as CATSGPYSNQPQHF.

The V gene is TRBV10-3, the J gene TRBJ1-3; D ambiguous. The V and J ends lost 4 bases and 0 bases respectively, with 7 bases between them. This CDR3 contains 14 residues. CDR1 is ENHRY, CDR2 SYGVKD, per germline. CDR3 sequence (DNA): TGTGCCATCAGTGGTTCGGTCTCTGGAAACACCATATATTTT. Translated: CAISGSVSGNTIYF.

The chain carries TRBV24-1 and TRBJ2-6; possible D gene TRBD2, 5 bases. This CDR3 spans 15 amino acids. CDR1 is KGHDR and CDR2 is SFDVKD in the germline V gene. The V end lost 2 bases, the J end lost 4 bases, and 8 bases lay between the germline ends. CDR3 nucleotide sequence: TGTGCCACCAGTGATTCCGGGGTGGGGGCCAACGTCCTGACTTTC. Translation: CATSDSGVGANVLTF.

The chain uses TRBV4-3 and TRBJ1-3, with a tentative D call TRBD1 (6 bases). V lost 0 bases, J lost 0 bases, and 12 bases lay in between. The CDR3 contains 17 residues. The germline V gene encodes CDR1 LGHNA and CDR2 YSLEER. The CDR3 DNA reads TGCGCCAGCAGCCAAGACAGGGGTCTCCTCTCTGGAAACACCATATATTTT. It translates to CASSQDRGLLSGNTIYF.

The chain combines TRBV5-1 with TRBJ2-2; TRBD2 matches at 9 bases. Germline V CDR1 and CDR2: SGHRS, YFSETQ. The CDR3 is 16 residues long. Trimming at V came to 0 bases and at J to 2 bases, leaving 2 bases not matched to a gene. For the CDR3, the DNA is TGCGCCAGCAGCTTGGTAGCGGGGGTAAACACCGGGGAGCTGTTTTTT. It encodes CASSLVAGVNTGELFF.

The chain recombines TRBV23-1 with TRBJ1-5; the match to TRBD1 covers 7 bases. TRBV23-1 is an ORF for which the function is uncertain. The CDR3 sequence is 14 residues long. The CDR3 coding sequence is TGCGTCATCTACCTCAGGGGGTCAAATCAGCCCCAGCATTTT. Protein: CVIYLRGSNQPQHF.